Below are 27 T cell receptor beta chains sequenced from a single sample in a study. Measured with immunoSEQ multiplex PCR; TCRdb has only the in-frame clones, and not every one. The table shows roughly 68,000 clones, with just over 90% occurring only once. The sample was PBMCs. The receptors originated from a man between 40 and 49 years old with rheumatoid arthritis.

The V gene is TRBV27, the J gene TRBJ1-6; tentatively, D is TRBD1 (5 bases). The CDR3 has 14 amino acids. V lost 3 bases, J lost 6 bases, and 9 bases lay in between. Germline V gives CDR1 MNHEY, CDR2 SMNVEV (reference sequence). The CDR3 region is CASSLRQGNSPLHF. Written as DNA, the CDR3 is TGTGCCAGCAGTTTGCGGCAGGGTAATTCACCCCTCCACTTT.

The chain has TRBV10-2 and TRBJ1-5; no definite D call. Germline V gene sequence: CDR1 WSHSY, CDR2 SAAADI. Trimming took 9 bases from V and 3 from J, leaving 15 bases between them. The length of the CDR3 is 14 residues. The CDR3, as DNA: TGCGCCAGAACTCCGGACCCTATCAATCAGCCCCAGCATTTT. Protein sequence: CARTPDPINQPQHF.

J is TRBJ1-2 and V is TRBV5-4, with 12 nucleotides matching TRBD1. The CDR3 sequence is 17 residues long. Germline lookup yields CDR1 SGHNT and CDR2 YYREEE (reference sequence). V trimming: 2 bases; J trimming: 4 bases; junction bases outside the gene matches: 9. The CDR3 DNA sequence: TGTGCCAGCAGCTTACCGGGACAGGGGGCGAGGGGCTATGGCTACACCTTC. The encoded protein is CASSLPGQGARGYGYTF. Drawing the rest from reference TRBV5-4 and TRBJ1-2, the complete variable domain is ETGVTQSPTHLIKTRGQQVTLRCSSQSGHNTVSWYQQALGQGPQFIFQYYREEENGRGNFPPRFSGLQFPNYSSELNVNALELDDSALYLCASSLPGQGARGYGYTFGSGTRLTVV.

This sequence joins TRBV5-1 and TRBJ2-2, with D uncertain. V was shortened by 2 bases and J by 5 bases, with 10 bases between the two germline ends. This CDR3 comprises 14 residues. CDR1 is SGHRS and CDR2 is YFSETQ in the germline V gene. The chain's CDR3 is CASSFRSETGELFF. CDR3 sequence (DNA): TGCGCCAGCAGCTTTAGATCGGAGACCGGGGAGCTGTTTTTT.

The V gene is TRBV11-2, the J gene TRBJ1-5; perhaps TRBD1 as D (5 bases). Trimming took off 1 base at V and 3 bases at J, with 10 bases between the two ends. The CDR3 loop spans 15 amino acids. Looked up from germline, CDR1 is SGHAT and CDR2 is FQNNGV. The CDR3 here is CASSLGSGPNQPQHF. The CDR3 DNA reads TGTGCCAGCAGCTTAGGATCGGGACCCAATCAGCCCCAGCATTTT.

The chain is built from TRBV7-9 and TRBJ1-2; 10 bases align to TRBD1. CDR1 is SEHNR, CDR2 FQNEAQ, per germline (reference sequence). The CDR3 has 15 amino acids. V shed 5 bases and J 8 bases; nucleotides not matched to a gene: 11. The CDR3 nucleotides read TGTGCCAGCAGCCAAACGGGACAGGGGAATATAGGCTACACCTTC. It specifies CASSQTGQGNIGYTF. The full variable domain, with the rest looked up from reference TRBV7-9 and TRBJ1-2, is DTGVSQNPRHKITKRGQNVTFRCDPISEHNRLYWYRQTLGQGPEFLTYFQNEAQLEKSRLLSDRFSAERPKGSFSTLEIQRTEQGDSAMYLCASSQTGQGNIGYTFGSGTRLTVV.

The chain has TRBV6-2 or TRBV6-3 and TRBJ2-5, with D possibly TRBD1 on 6 matching bases. The CDR3 covers 15 residues. V gave up 5 bases and J gave up 4 bases, with 17 bases separating them. Per the germline V gene, CDR1 is MNHEY and CDR2 is SVGEGT. The CDR3 loop is CASSPHSQGRETQYF. The CDR3, as DNA: TGTGCCAGCAGTCCCCACTCACAGGGTCGAGAGACCCAGTACTTC.

The rearrangement links TRBV10-3 to TRBJ1-5; D remains ambiguous. V lost 0 bases, J lost 0 bases, and 3 bases lay in between. The CDR3 is 14 residues long. Per the germline V gene, CDR1 is ENHRY and CDR2 is SYGVKD. Written as DNA, the CDR3 is TGTGCCATCAGTGAGTCACATAGCAATCAGCCCCAGCATTTT. Residues: CAISESHSNQPQHF.

The chain links TRBV7-2 to TRBJ2-7, with TRBD2 matching over 14 bases. Germline loops: CDR1 SGHTA, CDR2 FQGNSA. Germline trimming cut 5 bases from V and 5 bases from J; bases unmatched to any gene: 5. The CDR3 covers 15 residues. The CDR3 loop reads CASSRLAGGNNEQYF. CDR3 DNA: TGTGCCAGCAGCAGACTAGCGGGAGGGAATAACGAGCAGTACTTC.

The rearrangement links TRBV27 to TRBJ2-5; 7 positions match TRBD1. The V and J ends lost 6 bases and 0 bases, in that order; junction bases with no gene match: 4. From germline, CDR1 is MNHEY and CDR2 SMNVEV (reference sequence). This CDR3 comprises 14 residues. CDR3 loop: CASSPGQYQETQYF. The CDR3, as DNA: TGTGCCAGCAGCCCGGGACAGTACCAAGAGACCCAGTACTTC.

This chain links TRBV21-1 with TRBJ2-7. TRBV21-1 is an annotated pseudogene. The CDR3 sequence is 15 residues long. The CDR3 sequence is CASISGTLQSYEQYF. CDR3 sequence (DNA): TGTGCCAGCATCTCCGGCACCCTCCAATCCTACGAGCAGTACTTC.

The V and J genes are TRBV21-1 and TRBJ1-4. TRBV21-1 is classified as a pseudogene. This CDR3 contains 14 residues. The CDR3 region is CASSKTATNEKLFF. Written as DNA, the CDR3 is TGTGCCAGCAGCAAGACGGCAACTAATGAAAAACTGTTTTTT.

The chain couples TRBV7-3 to TRBJ2-1, with D maybe TRBD2 (6 bases). Trimming left V 5 bases short and J 2 bases short, with 13 bases between. Germline CDR1 is SGHTA and CDR2 is FQGTGA. The CDR3 extends over 15 amino acids. The CDR3 reads CASSPRGNPYNEQFF. For the CDR3, the DNA is TGTGCCAGCAGCCCCCGGGGGAATCCCTACAATGAGCAGTTCTTC. The whole variable domain, remainder taken from reference TRBV7-3 and TRBJ2-1, is GAGVSQTPSNKVTEKGKYVELRCDPISGHTALYWYRQSLGQGPEFLIYFQGTGAADDSGLPNDRFFAVRPEGSVSTLKIQRTERGDSAVYLCASSPRGNPYNEQFFGPGTRLTVL.

V gene TRBV28 combines with J gene TRBJ1-2; D uncertain. The CDR3 covers 14 residues. CDR1 MDHEN and CDR2 SYDVKM come from the germline V gene. Trimming left V 3 bases short and J 4 bases short, with 12 bases between. For the CDR3, the DNA is TGTGCCAGCAGTTTGGGCACCGGATTCTATGGCTACACCTTC. This translates into CASSLGTGFYGYTF.

V usage is TRBV9 and J usage is TRBJ1-1, with D perhaps matching TRBD1 (5 bases). Per the germline V gene, CDR1 is SGDLS and CDR2 is YYNGEE. Between the trimmed V and J ends, which lost 5 bases and 0 bases, there was a span of 14 bases. The CDR3 extends over 15 amino acids. CDR3 amino acids: CASSPQGSVNTEAFF. CDR3 nucleotides: TGTGCCAGCAGTCCCCAGGGAAGTGTGAACACTGAAGCTTTCTTT.

The CDR3 sequence is CASSALLAGGTDTQYF. CDR3 DNA sequence: TGTGCCAGCAGCGCCCTACTAGCGGGGGGCACAGATACGCAGTATTTT. The chain joins TRBV9 to TRBJ2-3; 11 nucleotides line up with TRBD2. There are 16 residues in the CDR3. The V and J ends lost 3 bases and 1 base, in that order; junction bases with no gene match: 4. Germline V lookup: CDR1 SGDLS, CDR2 YYNGEE. The full variable domain, with the rest looked up from reference TRBV9 and TRBJ2-3, is DSGVTQTPKHLITATGQRVTLRCSPRSGDLSVYWYQQSLDQGLQFLIQYYNGEERAKGNILERFSAQQFPDLHSELNLSSLELGDSALYFCASSALLAGGTDTQYFGPGTRLTVL.

Of note for this clone: The junction departs from the called germline gene at one end, perhaps through a read error. The chain carries TRBV4-1 and TRBJ1-6, with D hard to call. The CDR3 has 12 amino acids. Per the germline V gene, CDR1 is MGHRA and CDR2 is YSYEKL. The CDR3 spells CASSQDNSPLHF. DNA of the CDR3: TGCGCCAGCAGCCAAGATAACTCACCCCTCCACTTT.

This rearrangement joins TRBV3-1 (or the pseudogene TRBV3-2) to TRBJ2-5; unclear D gene. The CDR3 is 12 residues long. Germline loops: CDR1 LGHDT, CDR2 YNNKEL (reference sequence). V shed 0 bases and J shed 6 bases, with 5 bases lying between them. In DNA, the CDR3 is TGTGCCAGCAGCCAAGAAGAAAAGACCCAGTACTTC. Translating gives CASSQEEKTQYF.

The V and J genes are TRBV7-2 and TRBJ2-1; D is uncertain. This CDR3 is 13 amino acids long. The ends were cut back, 1 base at V and 5 bases at J, with 6 bases in the middle. Germline V gene sequence: CDR1 SGHTA, CDR2 FQGNSA. The CDR3 coding sequence is TGTGCCAGCAGCTTAGTACAGAACAATGAGCAGTTCTTC. Protein: CASSLVQNNEQFF.

This sequence joins TRBV27 and TRBJ2-3, with 9 bases fitting TRBD1. The V gene's germline CDR1 is MNHEY and CDR2 SMNVEV (reference sequence). Trimming at V came to 7 bases and at J to 0 bases, leaving 5 bases not matched to a gene. CDR3 length: 15 amino acids. The CDR3 loop is CASTSDRGSTDTQYF. The CDR3 nucleotides are TGTGCCAGCACGTCGGACAGGGGAAGCACAGATACGCAGTATTTT.

This sequence joins TRBV11-2 and TRBJ2-1, with 7 bases matching TRBD1. With V trimmed by 5 bases and J by 7 bases, 14 bases remained unmatched. Germline V gene data show CDR1 as SGHAT and CDR2 as FQNNGV. The CDR3 sequence is 16 residues long. Here the CDR3 reads CASSTYRGPLRNEQFF. CDR3 in DNA: TGTGCCAGCAGCACCTACAGGGGCCCCCTTCGGAATGAGCAGTTCTTC. Together with reference TRBV11-2 and TRBJ2-1, the CDR3 gives the full variable domain: EAGVAQSPRYKIIEKRQSVAFWCNPISGHATLYWYQQILGQGPKLLIQFQNNGVVDDSQLPKDRFSAERLKGVDSTLKIQPAKLEDSAVYLCASSTYRGPLRNEQFFGPGTRLTVL.

In nucleotides, the CDR3 is TGCGCCAGCAGCCAAGAGCAGGGAGGGAACACTGAAGCTTTCTTT. Encoded protein: CASSQEQGGNTEAFF. The chain links TRBV4-3 to TRBJ1-1; D might be TRBD1 (5 bases). The CDR3 is made up of 15 amino acids. Germline-derived CDR1 and CDR2 are LGHNA and YSLEER. Trimming removed 0 bases from V and 1 base from J, with 9 bases in between.

The genes are TRBV2 and TRBJ2-6, with TRBD2 identical over 13 bases. This CDR3 spans 20 amino acids. Losses at the gene ends were 6 bases for V and 0 bases for J; bases not matched to a gene: 11. The germline V gene has CDR1 SNHLY and CDR2 FYNNEI. CDR3 bases: TGTGCCAGCAGGAGACTAGCGGGGGGACTCTTTACCTCTGGGGCCAACGTCCTGACTTTC. Residues: CASRRLAGGLFTSGANVLTF.

This clone was observed a single time. The V call is TRBV7-9, the J call TRBJ1-6; tentatively, D is TRBD1 (5 bases). Germline CDR1 and CDR2: SEHNR and FQNEAQ (reference sequence). The CDR3 covers 14 residues. The V end lost 2 bases, the J end lost 7 bases, and 9 bases lay between the germline ends. CDR3 sequence reads: CASSLSTVNSPLHF. In nucleotides, the CDR3 is TGTGCCAGCAGCTTATCGACAGTAAATTCACCCCTCCACTTT. The full variable domain, in which reference TRBV7-9 and TRBJ1-6 provide the parts outside the CDR3, is DTGVSQNPRHKITKRGQNVTFRCDPISEHNRLYWYRQTLGQGPEFLTYFQNEAQLEKSRLLSDRFSAERPKGSFSTLEIQRTEQGDSAMYLCASSLSTVNSPLHFGNGTRLTVT.

This clone appeared once. The V call is TRBV28, the J call TRBJ2-2, with a tentative D call TRBD1 (6 bases). The CDR3 has 12 residues. CDR1 and CDR2 from the germline V gene are MDHEN and SYDVKM. V lost 9 bases and J 7 bases, leaving 12 bases between the germline ends. As DNA, the CDR3 is TGTGCCAGTAACAGGGCGGACGGGGAGCTGTTTTTT. It encodes CASNRADGELFF.

The chain is built from TRBV6-5 and TRBJ1-1, with D unresolved. V gave up 6 bases and J gave up 0 bases, with 11 bases separating them. Germline V CDR1 and CDR2: MNHEY, SVGAGI. This CDR3 has 14 residues. The CDR3 region has the DNA TGTGCCAGCAGGTCACAGACCATGAACACTGAAGCTTTCTTT. The encoded protein is CASRSQTMNTEAFF.

V gene TRBV27 combines with J gene TRBJ1-2, with D unclear. The CDR3 spans 14 residues. With 2 bases removed from V and 8 bases from J, the gap between germline ends came to 15 bases. The V gene's germline CDR1 is MNHEY and CDR2 SMNVEV (reference sequence). The CDR3 region has the DNA TGTGCCAGCAGTTTAACAATCACCTCGGGAGGCTACACCTTC. As protein: CASSLTITSGGYTF.